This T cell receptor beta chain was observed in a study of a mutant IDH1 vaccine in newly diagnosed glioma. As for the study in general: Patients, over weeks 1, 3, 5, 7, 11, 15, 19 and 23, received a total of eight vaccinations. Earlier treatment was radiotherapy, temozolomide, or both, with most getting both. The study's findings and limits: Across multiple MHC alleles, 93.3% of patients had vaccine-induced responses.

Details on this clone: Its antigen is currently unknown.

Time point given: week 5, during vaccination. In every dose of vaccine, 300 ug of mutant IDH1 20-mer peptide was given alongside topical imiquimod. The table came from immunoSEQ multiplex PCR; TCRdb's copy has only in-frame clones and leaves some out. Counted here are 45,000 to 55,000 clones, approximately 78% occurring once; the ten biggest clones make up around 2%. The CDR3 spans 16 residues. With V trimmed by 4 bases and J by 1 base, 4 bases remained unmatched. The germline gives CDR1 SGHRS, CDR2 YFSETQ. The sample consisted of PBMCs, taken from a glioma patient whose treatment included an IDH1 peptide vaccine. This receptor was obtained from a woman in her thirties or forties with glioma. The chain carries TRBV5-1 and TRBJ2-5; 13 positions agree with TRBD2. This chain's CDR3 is CASSPRLAGGQETQYF. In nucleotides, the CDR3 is TGCGCCAGCAGCCCACGACTAGCGGGGGGCCAAGAGACCCAGTACTTC. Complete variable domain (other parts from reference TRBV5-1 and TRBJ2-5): KAGVTQTPRYLIKTRGQQVTLSCSPISGHRSVSWYQQTPGQGLQFLFEYFSETQRNKGNFPGRFSGRQFSNSRSEMNVSTLELGDSALYLCASSPRLAGGQETQYFGPGTRLLVL.